A selection of T cell receptor beta chains follows, all from one sample in a study of blood T cell repertoires in COVID-19. The table came from immunoSEQ multiplex PCR; TCRdb's copy has only in-frame clones and leaves some out. The sample has about 210,000 clones; around 84% are singletons. The sequenced sample was peripheral blood. The receptors derive from a woman at least 80 years old with COVID-19, enrolled during active disease. Each CDR3 is given with its conserved first and last residue. D genes are given only for firm matches. Only some rows state a clone size, as once, few, many or a class for expanded clones.

D	V	J	size	CDR3	DNA
TRBD1	TRBV5-1	TRBJ1-1	.	CASSSRGLNTEAFF	TGCGCCAGCAGCTCAAGGGGGCTTAACACTGAAGCTTTCTTT
.	TRBV2	TRBJ1-2	.	CASRRPSDLYGYTF	TGTGCCAGCAGAAGGCCCAGCGATCTTTATGGCTACACCTTC
TRBD2	TRBV11-1	TRBJ2-3	.	CASSPGTTRETDTQYF	TGTGCCAGCAGCCCTGGGACTACCAGAGAGACAGATACGCAGTATTTT
.	TRBV19	TRBJ2-5	.	CATRRAGEETQYF	TGTGCCACCCGCCGGGCAGGGGAAGAGACCCAGTACTTC
TRBD2	TRBV6-5	TRBJ2-1	.	CASNGLAGARGQFF	TGTGCCAGCAACGGACTAGCGGGGGCCCGGGGGCAGTTCTTC
.	TRBV15	TRBJ1-3	few	CATSRVGGSGNTIYF	TGTGCCACCAGCAGAGTGGGGGGCTCTGGAAACACCATATATTTT
.	TRBV3-1/TRBV3-2	TRBJ1-3	.	CASSPTLQTRSGNTIYF	TGTGCCAGCAGCCCTACCCTTCAGACAAGATCTGGAAACACCATATATTTT
TRBD1	TRBV5-1	TRBJ2-2	.	CASFDGTARTGELFF	TGCGCCAGTTTTGACGGGACAGCGCGCACCGGGGAGCTGTTTTTT
TRBD2	TRBV7-6	TRBJ2-3	.	CASSFGLAASDTQYF	TGTGCCAGCAGCTTTGGACTAGCGGCGTCAGATACGCAGTATTTT
TRBD1	TRBV6-9	TRBJ2-7	.	CASIPDRSSYEQYF	TGTGCCAGCATTCCGGACAGGTCCTCCTACGAGCAGTACTTC
TRBD1	TRBV10-3	TRBJ1-5	.	CATEDGPTGGNQPQHF	TGTGCCACCGAGGATGGCCCGACAGGGGGCAATCAGCCCCAGCATTTT
.	TRBV4-2	TRBJ1-4	.	CASSPHRAENEKLFF	TGTGCCAGCAGCCCCCACAGGGCGGAGAATGAAAAACTGTTTTTT
.	TRBV4-1	TRBJ2-7	.	CASSRLDRSTYEQYF	TGCGCCAGCAGCCGATTAGACAGGTCAACCTACGAGCAGTACTTC
.	TRBV20-1	TRBJ1-6	.	CSASQGSTLHF	TGCAGTGCTTCTCAGGGTTCCACCCTCCACTTT
TRBD2	TRBV9	TRBJ2-1	once	CASSVSGLATHNEQFF	TGTGCCAGCAGCGTGTCGGGACTAGCAACGCACAATGAGCAGTTCTTC
.	TRBV5-1	TRBJ1-1	.	CASSSGNTEAFF	TGCGCCAGCAGCTCGGGGAACACTGAAGCTTTCTTT
.	TRBV5-6	TRBJ1-4	.	CASSLDRNEKLFF	TGTGCCAGCAGCCTGGACAGAAATGAAAAACTGTTTTTT
.	TRBV13	TRBJ1-4	.	CASSQGHPVGKLFF	TGTGCCAGCAGCCAGGGACACCCGGTGGGAAAACTGTTTTTT
TRBD1	TRBV20-1	TRBJ1-6	.	CSASVETGGNSPLHF	TGCAGTGCTAGTGTTGAGACAGGGGGGAATTCACCCCTCCACTTT
TRBD1	TRBV5-1	TRBJ2-5	.	CASSADRARETQYF	TGCGCCAGCAGCGCCGACAGGGCCAGAGAGACCCAGTACTTC